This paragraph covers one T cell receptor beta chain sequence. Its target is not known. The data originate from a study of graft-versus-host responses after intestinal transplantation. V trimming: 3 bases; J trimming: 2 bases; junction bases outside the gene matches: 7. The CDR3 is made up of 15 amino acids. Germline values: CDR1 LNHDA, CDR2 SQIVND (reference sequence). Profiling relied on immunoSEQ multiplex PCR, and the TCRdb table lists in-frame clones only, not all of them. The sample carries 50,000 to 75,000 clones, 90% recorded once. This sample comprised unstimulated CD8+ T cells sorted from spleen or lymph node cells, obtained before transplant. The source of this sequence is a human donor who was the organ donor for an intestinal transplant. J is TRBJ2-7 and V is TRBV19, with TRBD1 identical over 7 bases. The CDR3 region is CASSIGSGGTYEQYF. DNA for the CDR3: TGTGCCAGTAGTATTGGGTCAGGGGGAACCTACGAGCAGTACTTC.